The present entry profiles one T cell receptor beta chain with its context. Clones were sequenced by immunoSEQ multiplex PCR, and TCRdb holds only the in-frame ones, with some missing. This sample has 360,000 or so clones, with more than 75% found just once. Looked up from germline, CDR1 is LNHDA and CDR2 is SQIVND (reference sequence). The CDR3 is 14 residues long. Trimming removed 4 bases at V and 0 bases at J, with 7 bases between. Treatment here: some 20 received Ad26.COV2.S at low or high dose, single or two shots; roughly 5 received placebo; per-sample allocation not given. It was on day 63 after the first vaccine or placebo injection that samples were taken. Recruitment in Boston yielded a donor of adult age, 18-55 years. These data belong to a study of Ad26.COV2.S vaccination and SARS-CoV-2 variants.

This rearrangement joins TRBV19 to TRBJ1-3; D is unresolved. Material: peripheral blood, obtained in a trial of Ad26.COV2.S vaccine versus placebo. This TCR was recovered from a person aged 18-65 years who received the Ad26.COV2.S COVID-19 vaccine or a placebo. CDR3 in amino acids: CASSTGPSGNTIYF. The CDR3, as DNA: TGTGCCAGTAGTACGGGCCCCTCTGGAAACACCATATATTTT.